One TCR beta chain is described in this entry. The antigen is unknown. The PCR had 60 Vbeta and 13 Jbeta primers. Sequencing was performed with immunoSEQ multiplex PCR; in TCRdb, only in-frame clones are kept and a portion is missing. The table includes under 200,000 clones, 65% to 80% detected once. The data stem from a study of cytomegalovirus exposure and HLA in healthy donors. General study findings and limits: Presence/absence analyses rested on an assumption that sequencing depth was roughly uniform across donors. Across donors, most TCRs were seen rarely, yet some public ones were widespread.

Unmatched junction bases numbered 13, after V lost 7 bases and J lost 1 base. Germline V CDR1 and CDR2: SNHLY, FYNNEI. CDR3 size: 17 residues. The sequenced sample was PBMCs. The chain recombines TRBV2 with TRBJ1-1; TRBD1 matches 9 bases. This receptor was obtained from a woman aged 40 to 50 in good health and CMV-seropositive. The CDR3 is CASIEGQGGRANTEAFF. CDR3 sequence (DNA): TGTGCCAGCATCGAGGGACAGGGAGGCCGGGCGAACACTGAAGCTTTCTTT.